This T cell receptor beta chain comes out of a study of metastatic and nonmetastatic thyroid tumors. Study details: Repertoire comparison spanned blood and tumor or nodule tissue of malignant and benign thyroid patients.

MiXCR re-clonotyped the PCR reads for TCRdb. The sample contains 70,000 or so clones, approximately 15% of which appear only once. Trimming shortened V by 4 bases and J by 0 bases, and 5 bases separated the two germline ends. Germline lookup yields CDR1 MNHEY and CDR2 SMNVEV (reference sequence). The CDR3 is 13 residues long. This clone was counted ten times or more. Thyroid surgery had not been preceded by any treatment in any patient. The clonotype was recovered from a male donor with papillary thyroid cancer or a benign thyroid nodule (not recorded which). Some clones in this sample may be carry-over from other donors' samples. The chain has TRBV27 and TRBJ2-3; D is unclear. Sequenced input: blood. The CDR3: CASSSYSTDTQYF. CDR3 sequence (DNA): TGTGCCAGCAGTTCCTACAGCACAGATACGCAGTATTTT.